This TCR beta chain is drawn from a study of response to subunit inactivated influenza vaccine. MiXCR, run by TCRdb on the RT-PCR reads, gives a single entry per CDR3 protein. The sample has about 570,000 distinct CDR3 sequences; 10% to 15% are singletons. Germline V gives CDR1 SGHVS, CDR2 FNYEAQ. CDR3 length equals 17 residues. V was pared by 5 bases and J by 0 bases, with 6 bases of the junction left unmatched. In its sample, this clonotype was seen a few times. Antigen specificity is unknown. Study-level findings and limits: New T cells are recruited in small numbers by each seasonal influenza vaccination, according to the authors' suggestion.

The receptor was isolated from a man in his fifties who received an inactivated influenza vaccine. The sample was PBMCs from blood, taken on the day of vaccination. The V gene is TRBV7-6, the J gene TRBJ2-3; 12 positions match TRBD2. In nucleotides, the CDR3 is TGTGCCAGCAGCCTAAGGACTAGCGGGATGAGCACAGATACGCAGTATTTT. Translated: CASSLRTSGMSTDTQYF.